These T cell receptor beta chains were read from a single sample in a study of shared clonotypes between healthy human individuals. Only in-frame clones appear in the TCRdb table, and some are missing; sequencing was by immunoSEQ multiplex PCR. The sample has millions of clones, approximately 93% seen once. The sample comprised naive CD4+ T cells from PBMCs. The origin of the receptors is a man in his late teens or twenties in good health. Some clones in this sample may be carry-over from other donors' samples. Each CDR3 is given with its conserved first and last residue. Fields, in order: CDR3 DNA, CDR3 protein, V gene, J gene, clone size, D gene. D genes are given only for firm matches. Expanded clones are given a class, and other clones once, few, many or no size at all.

DNA: TGTGCCAGCAGCCGACGCCTCACGAGAGAGAATGAAAAACTGTTTTTT
CDR3: CASSRRLTRENEKLFF
V: TRBV28
J: TRBJ1-4
size: -
D: -

DNA: TGCAGCGTTGAAGATTTCCAGGCTAGCGGGAGGGATACGCAGTATTTT
CDR3: CSVEDFQASGRDTQYF
V: TRBV29-1
J: TRBJ2-3
size: -
D: TRBD2

DNA: TGTGCCAGCGGAGAAGACAGGCTTTACGGCTATGGCTACACCTTC
CDR3: CASGEDRLYGYGYTF
V: TRBV27
J: TRBJ1-2
size: -
D: -

DNA: TGTGCCAGCAGCTTAGCAGGGTTCCTCAATCAGCCCCAGCATTTT
CDR3: CASSLAGFLNQPQHF
V: TRBV7-2
J: TRBJ1-5
size: once
D: -

DNA: TGTGCCACCAGCAGAGATCGAGGACTAAAGTACTTC
CDR3: CATSRDRGLKYF
V: TRBV15
J: TRBJ2-4
size: -
D: -

DNA: TGTGCCAGCAGTTATACCGATACGCAGTATTTT
CDR3: CASSYTDTQYF
V: TRBV7-2
J: TRBJ2-3
size: -
D: -

DNA: TGTGCCAGCAGTGAATTGGGCCCTCCAACGGACGAGCAGTACTTC
CDR3: CASSELGPPTDEQYF
V: TRBV6-1
J: TRBJ2-7
size: -
D: -

DNA: TGTGCCATCAGCCCCAATAGCGAAACCTACGAGCAGTACTTC
CDR3: CAISPNSETYEQYF
V: TRBV10-3
J: TRBJ2-7
size: -
D: -

DNA: TGTGCCAGCGCTACCCCCGGGACAGCTTCCTACGAGCAGTACTTC
CDR3: CASATPGTASYEQYF
V: TRBV28
J: TRBJ2-7
size: -
D: TRBD1

DNA: TGTGCCACCAGCAGGACAGGGGATAATGGCTACACCTTC
CDR3: CATSRTGDNGYTF
V: TRBV15
J: TRBJ1-2
size: -
D: TRBD1

DNA: TGTGCCAGCAGTCCAACTGCTCGGGACACTGAAGCTTTCTTT
CDR3: CASSPTARDTEAFF
V: TRBV6-6
J: TRBJ1-1
size: -
D: -

DNA: TGTGCCAGCAGCCAAGGGGGGATCACCTACGAGCAGTACTTC
CDR3: CASSQGGITYEQYF
V: TRBV4-2
J: TRBJ2-7
size: once
D: -

DNA: TGCGCCAGCAGCTTAACGGGACTACGGGCCAATGAGCAGTTCTTC
CDR3: CASSLTGLRANEQFF
V: TRBV5-1
J: TRBJ2-1
size: -
D: TRBD2

DNA: TGTGCCAGCAGCTTAGAAGGAACAGGGTGGCGAGAGACCCAGTACTTC
CDR3: CASSLEGTGWRETQYF
V: TRBV7-2
J: TRBJ2-5
size: -
D: -

DNA: TGTGCCAGCAGCTTGCGCTTGGGGAATGAGCAGTTCTTC
CDR3: CASSLRLGNEQFF
V: TRBV7-9
J: TRBJ2-1
size: -
D: -

DNA: TGTGCCAGCAGGAACATAGCGGGAGGGGATTACAATGAGCAGTTCTTC
CDR3: CASRNIAGGDYNEQFF
V: TRBV6-6
J: TRBJ2-1
size: -
D: TRBD2

DNA: TGCGCCAGCAGCCAAGGGCGCAGCGGGAGAAGCACAGATACGCAGTATTTT
CDR3: CASSQGRSGRSTDTQYF
V: TRBV4-1
J: TRBJ2-3
size: -
D: TRBD2

DNA: TGTGCCAGCAGCGTAGTTGGGACCGGGGAGCTGTTTTTT
CDR3: CASSVVGTGELFF
V: TRBV9
J: TRBJ2-2
size: -
D: -

DNA: TGCGCCAGCAGCCAAGACTTGAGGGGCTGGGTGGGGGCTGAAGCTTTCTTT
CDR3: CASSQDLRGWVGAEAFF
V: TRBV4-1
J: TRBJ1-1
size: -
D: -

DNA: TGTGCCAGCAGCCACAGCCACGACCCCCTAGGTTCGTATGGCTACACCTTC
CDR3: CASSHSHDPLGSYGYTF
V: TRBV7-2
J: TRBJ1-2
size: -
D: -

DNA: TGTGCCAGCAATTATCCGCTCAGGGGTGGCAATGAGCAGTTCTTC
CDR3: CASNYPLRGGNEQFF
V: TRBV28
J: TRBJ2-1
size: -
D: -

DNA: TGTGCCGCTTCCGGGACTAGCGCGTCGGGTACGCAGTATTTT
CDR3: CAASGTSASGTQYF
V: TRBV28
J: TRBJ2-3
size: -
D: TRBD2

DNA: TGTGCCAGCAGGATCAAACAGGGTATTAATGGCTACACCTTC
CDR3: CASRIKQGINGYTF
V: TRBV28
J: TRBJ1-2
size: -
D: -

DNA: TGTGCCAGCAGTGATGACTCCTACAATGAGCAGTTCTTC
CDR3: CASSDDSYNEQFF
V: TRBV2
J: TRBJ2-1
size: -
D: -

DNA: TGTGCCAGCAGTGGGGAGACTGGGGAGACCCAGTACTTC
CDR3: CASSGETGETQYF
V: TRBV2
J: TRBJ2-5
size: -
D: -

DNA: TGTGCCAGCAGCTTACGTTCCCGAACCTACAATGAGCAGTTCTTC
CDR3: CASSLRSRTYNEQFF
V: TRBV13
J: TRBJ2-1
size: -
D: -

DNA: TGTGCCAGCAGTTACGTGGTTGGGGCCGGGGGCTACACCTTC
CDR3: CASSYVVGAGGYTF
V: TRBV6-6
J: TRBJ1-2
size: -
D: -

DNA: TGTGCCAGCAGCATGGACAGGAACCAAGAGACCCAGTACTTC
CDR3: CASSMDRNQETQYF
V: TRBV5-4
J: TRBJ2-5
size: -
D: TRBD1

DNA: TGTGCCAGCAAACGGACTGGCACAGATACGCAGTATTTT
CDR3: CASKRTGTDTQYF
V: TRBV2
J: TRBJ2-3
size: -
D: -

DNA: TGTGCCTGGAGTATAAAGAGAACCGGGGAGCTGTTTTTT
CDR3: CAWSIKRTGELFF
V: TRBV30
J: TRBJ2-2
size: -
D: -

DNA: TGTGCCAGCAGTTTGGGGACTGCCTACGAGCAGTACTTC
CDR3: CASSLGTAYEQYF
V: TRBV27
J: TRBJ2-7
size: -
D: -

DNA: TGTGCCAGCAGCCCTACAGGGTCCGTGGACGAGCAGTACTTC
CDR3: CASSPTGSVDEQYF
V: TRBV28
J: TRBJ2-7
size: -
D: -

DNA: TGTGCCAGCAGTTTATCCCCGGGGGGTAACTATGGCTACACCTTC
CDR3: CASSLSPGGNYGYTF
V: TRBV28
J: TRBJ1-2
size: once
D: -

DNA: TGTGCCAGCAGTTCCTGGCACCGCTTTAACCCCTACGAGCAGTACTTC
CDR3: CASSSWHRFNPYEQYF
V: TRBV6-5
J: TRBJ2-7
size: -
D: -

DNA: TGTGCCAGCAGTGAAAGGGCTAGCGGGAGTAGGGATGAGCAGTTCTTC
CDR3: CASSERASGSRDEQFF
V: TRBV25-1
J: TRBJ2-1
size: -
D: TRBD2

DNA: TGTGCCAGCAGTTCACGATCCTACGAGCAGTACTTC
CDR3: CASSSRSYEQYF
V: TRBV28
J: TRBJ2-7
size: -
D: -

DNA: TGTGCCAGCAGTCGTTACAGGGGAGCAAACTACGAGCAGTACTTC
CDR3: CASSRYRGANYEQYF
V: TRBV6-5
J: TRBJ2-7
size: -
D: TRBD1

DNA: TGTGCCAGCTCACCAGGTCAGGGTGGATGGTACGAGCAGTACTTC
CDR3: CASSPGQGGWYEQYF
V: TRBV18
J: TRBJ2-7
size: -
D: -

DNA: TGTGCCAGCAGCCAAGACGTGAACACTGAAGCTTTCTTT
CDR3: CASSQDVNTEAFF
V: TRBV14
J: TRBJ1-1
size: -
D: -

DNA: TGCAGCGCCCTTATTGTTTTACCGGCTGAAGCTTTCTTT
CDR3: CSALIVLPAEAFF
V: TRBV29-1
J: TRBJ1-1
size: -
D: -

DNA: TGTGCCAGCAAACCTTCTCAGGACCGATGTGCAGATACGCAGTATTTT
CDR3: CASKPSQDRCADTQYF
V: TRBV21-1
J: TRBJ2-3
size: -
D: -

DNA: TGTGCCAGCAGTTTGCTAGCGGGAGGGCCCGAGACCCAGTACTTC
CDR3: CASSLLAGGPETQYF
V: TRBV27
J: TRBJ2-5
size: -
D: TRBD2

DNA: TGTGCCAGCAGAACTAGCGGCTTCACAGATACGCAGTATTTT
CDR3: CASRTSGFTDTQYF
V: TRBV7-9
J: TRBJ2-3
size: -
D: TRBD2

DNA: TGTGCCAGCAGCTTAGCTGAGGGGTCCACAGATACGCAGTATTTT
CDR3: CASSLAEGSTDTQYF
V: TRBV11-2
J: TRBJ2-3
size: -
D: -

DNA: TGTGCCAGCAGCAGCGGGACAGCCAACACTGAAGCTTTCTTT
CDR3: CASSSGTANTEAFF
V: TRBV11-3
J: TRBJ1-1
size: -
D: TRBD1

DNA: TGTGCCAGCAGTGTCTACCCAAGGGGCTCCTACGAGCAGTACTTC
CDR3: CASSVYPRGSYEQYF
V: TRBV2
J: TRBJ2-7
size: -
D: -

DNA: TGTGCCAGCTGGTGGCCGGGGAACTATGGCTACACCTTC
CDR3: CASWWPGNYGYTF
V: TRBV28
J: TRBJ1-2
size: -
D: -

DNA: TGTGCCAGTAGTATAGGAGGGGCGAGGTGGAATACGCAGTATTTT
CDR3: CASSIGGARWNTQYF
V: TRBV19
J: TRBJ2-3
size: -
D: -

DNA: TGTGCCAGCAGCGGAACCGTCGCGGATACGCAGTATTTT
CDR3: CASSGTVADTQYF
V: TRBV9
J: TRBJ2-3
size: -
D: -